These T cell receptor beta chains were read from a single sample in a study of cytomegalovirus exposure and HLA in healthy donors. Libraries were prepared by immunoSEQ multiplex PCR; TCRdb keeps only in-frame clonotypes and omits some of them. In total, the table holds 70,000 to 100,000 clones. Input material: PBMCs. These receptors were collected from a man in his late teens or twenties in good health and CMV-seropositive. CDR3s include the opening cysteine and the closing phenylalanine or tryptophan. The D gene is left open where the match is weak. Rows give clone size only sometimes, using once, few, many, or a class for an expanded clone.

V	size	J	D	CDR3	DNA
TRBV28	NA	TRBJ1-2	NA	CASSLQATHNYGYTF	TGTGCCAGCAGCCTACAGGCCACTCATAACTATGGCTACACCTTC
TRBV11-2	NA	TRBJ2-3	TRBD1	CASSRDRVPDTQYF	TGTGCCAGCAGCCGGGACAGGGTGCCAGATACGCAGTATTTT
TRBV5-4	NA	TRBJ2-3	TRBD2	CASSSSGSRSTDTQYF	TGTGCCAGCAGCTCGAGCGGGAGCCGTAGCACAGATACGCAGTATTTT
TRBV27	NA	TRBJ2-7	TRBD2	CASSFFSGGATHEQYF	TGTGCCAGCAGTTTCTTTAGCGGGGGGGCTACCCACGAGCAGTACTTC
TRBV27	NA	TRBJ2-1	TRBD2	CASSLSGTRYNEQFF	TGTGCCAGCAGTCTCAGCGGGACCCGATACAATGAGCAGTTCTTC
TRBV18	NA	TRBJ2-1	NA	CASSGAVSYNEQFF	TGTGCCAGCTCCGGCGCGGTTTCCTACAATGAGCAGTTCTTC
TRBV5-1	NA	TRBJ1-4	TRBD1	CASSLVGQATNEKLFF	TGCGCCAGCAGCTTGGTAGGACAGGCAACTAATGAAAAACTGTTTTTT
TRBV2	NA	TRBJ2-5	NA	CASNWGREETQYF	TGTGCCAGCAACTGGGGCAGAGAAGAGACCCAGTACTTC
TRBV5-1	NA	TRBJ1-5	NA	CASSLGADDQPQHF	TGCGCCAGCAGCTTGGGGGCAGACGACCAGCCCCAGCATTTT
TRBV27	NA	TRBJ2-7	NA	CASSTNKRRDFAYEQYF	TGTGCCAGCAGTACTAACAAACGCCGGGACTTTGCCTACGAGCAGTACTTC
TRBV6-5	medium-sized	TRBJ2-1	TRBD2	CASRKRLAAHNEQFF	TGTGCCAGCAGGAAGAGGCTAGCGGCACACAATGAGCAGTTCTTC
TRBV11-2	NA	TRBJ1-2	NA	CASSQGLNYGYTF	TGTGCCAGCAGCCAGGGACTTAACTATGGCTACACCTTC
TRBV13	NA	TRBJ2-1	NA	CASSRADNEQFF	TGTGCCAGCAGCCGAGCCGACAATGAGCAGTTCTTC
TRBV14	NA	TRBJ2-7	NA	CASSQVMSYEQYF	TGTGCCAGCAGCCAAGTTATGAGCTACGAGCAGTACTTC
TRBV29-1	NA	TRBJ1-4	TRBD1	CSAWTGLSSREKLFF	TGCAGCGCCTGGACAGGGTTGAGTAGTCGTGAAAAACTGTTTTTT
TRBV5-1	NA	TRBJ2-5	NA	CASSQDGPRGTQYF	TGCGCCAGCAGCCAGGACGGCCCCAGGGGGACCCAGTACTTC
TRBV19	NA	TRBJ1-1	NA	CASSIRASLNTEAFF	TGTGCCAGTAGTATCAGGGCCAGTTTGAACACTGAAGCTTTCTTT
TRBV9	NA	TRBJ2-3	TRBD2	CASSTSGYTDTQYF	TGTGCCAGCAGCACTAGCGGGTACACAGATACGCAGTATTTT
TRBV6-5	NA	TRBJ2-7	TRBD1	CASSYRDRAYEQYF	TGTGCCAGCAGTTACCGGGACAGGGCCTACGAGCAGTACTTC
TRBV2	NA	TRBJ2-7	NA	CASNHREIKNEQYF	TGTGCCAGCAACCACAGGGAAATTAAAAACGAGCAGTACTTC
TRBV9	NA	TRBJ2-7	TRBD1	CASSGRDRGNYEQYF	TGTGCCAGCAGCGGCCGGGACAGGGGCAACTACGAGCAGTACTTC
TRBV5-8	NA	TRBJ1-5	TRBD1	CASSSVAGTGGYSNQPQHF	TGTGCCAGCAGCTCCGTGGCCGGGACAGGGGGATATAGCAATCAGCCCCAGCATTTT
TRBV6-1	NA	TRBJ1-5	NA	CASSAVAGEGNQPQHF	TGTGCCAGCAGTGCGGTGGCAGGGGAAGGGAATCAGCCCCAGCATTTT
TRBV5-1	NA	TRBJ2-5	TRBD1	CASSLTGGGETQYF	TGCGCCAGCAGCTTGACAGGGGGAGGAGAGACCCAGTACTTC
TRBV28	NA	TRBJ2-1	NA	CASSARTGGDNEQFF	TGTGCCAGCAGCGCCCGGACAGGCGGGGACAATGAGCAGTTCTTC
TRBV4-2	NA	TRBJ1-5	TRBD1	CASSQSGQYSNQPQHF	TGTGCCAGCAGCCAATCGGGACAGTATAGCAATCAGCCCCAGCATTTT
TRBV27	NA	TRBJ2-1	NA	CASSLSGDNEQFF	TGTGCCAGCAGTTTATCGGGAGACAATGAGCAGTTCTTC
TRBV5-1	NA	TRBJ2-2	NA	CASSLDRVDTGELFF	TGCGCCAGCAGCTTGGACAGGGTAGACACCGGGGAGCTGTTTTTT
TRBV6-4	NA	TRBJ1-1	NA	CASSDSSGETEAFF	TGTGCCAGCAGTGACTCGAGCGGGGAAACTGAAGCTTTCTTT
TRBV6-6	NA	TRBJ2-7	TRBD1	CASTGTDSYEQYF	TGTGCCAGCACCGGGACAGACTCCTACGAGCAGTACTTC
TRBV2	NA	TRBJ1-2	NA	CASSEALHIVGYTF	TGTGCCAGCAGTGAAGCGCTTCATATAGTGGGCTACACCTTC
TRBV7-2	NA	TRBJ2-2	NA	CASSFPTGELFF	TGTGCCAGCAGCTTCCCAACCGGGGAGCTGTTTTTT